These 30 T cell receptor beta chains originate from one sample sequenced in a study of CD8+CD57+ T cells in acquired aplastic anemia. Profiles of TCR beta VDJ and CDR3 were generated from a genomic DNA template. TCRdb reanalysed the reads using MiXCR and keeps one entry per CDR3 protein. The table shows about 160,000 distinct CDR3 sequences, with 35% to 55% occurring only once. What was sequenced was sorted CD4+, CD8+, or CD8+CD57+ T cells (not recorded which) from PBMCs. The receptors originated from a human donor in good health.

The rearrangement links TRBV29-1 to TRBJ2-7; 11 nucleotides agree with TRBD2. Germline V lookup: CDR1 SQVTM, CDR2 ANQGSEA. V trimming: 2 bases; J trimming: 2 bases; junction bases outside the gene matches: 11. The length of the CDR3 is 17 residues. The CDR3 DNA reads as TGCAGCGTTGAATTGGGAACACCTAGCGGGAGGCCCTACGAGCAGTACTTC. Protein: CSVELGTPSGRPYEQYF.

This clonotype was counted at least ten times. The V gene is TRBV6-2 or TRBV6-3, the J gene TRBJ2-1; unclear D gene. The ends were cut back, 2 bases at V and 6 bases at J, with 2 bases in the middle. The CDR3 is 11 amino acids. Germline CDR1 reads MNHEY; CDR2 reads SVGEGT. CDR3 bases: TGTGCCAGCAGTTACCCCAATGAGCAGTTCTTC. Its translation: CASSYPNEQFF.

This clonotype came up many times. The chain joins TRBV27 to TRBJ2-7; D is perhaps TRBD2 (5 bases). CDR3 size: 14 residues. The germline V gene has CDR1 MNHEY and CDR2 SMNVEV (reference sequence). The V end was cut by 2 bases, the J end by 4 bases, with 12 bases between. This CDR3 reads CASSLQRSSYEQYF. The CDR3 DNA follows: TGTGCCAGCAGTTTACAGCGGTCAAGTTACGAGCAGTACTTC.

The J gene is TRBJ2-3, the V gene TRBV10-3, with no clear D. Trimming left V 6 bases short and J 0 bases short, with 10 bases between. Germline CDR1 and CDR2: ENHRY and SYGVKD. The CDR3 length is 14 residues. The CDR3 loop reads CAISTPTSTDTQYF. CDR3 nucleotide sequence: TGTGCCATCAGCACCCCGACTAGCACAGATACGCAGTATTTT.

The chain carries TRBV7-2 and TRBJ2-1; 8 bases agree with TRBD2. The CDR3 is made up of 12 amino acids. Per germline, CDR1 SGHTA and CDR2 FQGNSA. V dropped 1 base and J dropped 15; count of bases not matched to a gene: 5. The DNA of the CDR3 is TGTGCCAGCAGCTTAGATCGGCTAGCGGGGTTCTTC. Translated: CASSLDRLAGFF.

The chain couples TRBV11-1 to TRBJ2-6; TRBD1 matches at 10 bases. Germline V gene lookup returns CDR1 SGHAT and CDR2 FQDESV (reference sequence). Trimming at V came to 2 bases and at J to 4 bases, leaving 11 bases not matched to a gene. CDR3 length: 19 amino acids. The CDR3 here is CASSLSGWDRGLGANVLTF. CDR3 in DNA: TGTGCCAGCAGCTTAAGCGGGTGGGACAGGGGTCTCGGGGCCAACGTCCTGACTTTC.

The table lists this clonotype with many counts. CDR3 DNA: TGCGCCAGCAGCCCCACAGCGGGAGATGTAGATACGCAGTATTTT. It specifies CASSPTAGDVDTQYF. The chain links TRBV5-1 to TRBJ2-3; TRBD2 aligns across 8 bases. The CDR3 is made up of 15 amino acids. Trimming removed 4 bases from V and 5 bases from J; junction bases left unmatched: 9. Germline CDR1 is SGHRS and CDR2 is YFSETQ.

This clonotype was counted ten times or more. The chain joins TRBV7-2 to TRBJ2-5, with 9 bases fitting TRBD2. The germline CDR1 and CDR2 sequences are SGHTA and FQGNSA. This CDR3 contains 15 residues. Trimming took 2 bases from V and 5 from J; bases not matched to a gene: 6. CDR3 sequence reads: CASSLIAGEWETQYF. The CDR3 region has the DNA TGTGCCAGCAGCTTAATAGCGGGGGAGTGGGAGACCCAGTACTTC.

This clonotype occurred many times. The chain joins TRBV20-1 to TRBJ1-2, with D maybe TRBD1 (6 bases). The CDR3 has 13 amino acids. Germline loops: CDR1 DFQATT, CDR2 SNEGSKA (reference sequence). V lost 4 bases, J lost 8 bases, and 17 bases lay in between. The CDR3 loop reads CSAKGRPGEGYTF. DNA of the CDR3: TGCAGTGCTAAGGGCCGGCCAGGGGAAGGCTACACCTTC.

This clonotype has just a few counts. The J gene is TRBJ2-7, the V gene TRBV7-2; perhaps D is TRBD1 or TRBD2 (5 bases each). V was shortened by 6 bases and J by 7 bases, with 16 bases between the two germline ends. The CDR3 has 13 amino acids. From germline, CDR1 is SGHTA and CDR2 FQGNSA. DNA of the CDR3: TGTGCCAGCAGTAGGGACGCCCTACGGGAGCAGTACTTC. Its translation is CASSRDALREQYF.

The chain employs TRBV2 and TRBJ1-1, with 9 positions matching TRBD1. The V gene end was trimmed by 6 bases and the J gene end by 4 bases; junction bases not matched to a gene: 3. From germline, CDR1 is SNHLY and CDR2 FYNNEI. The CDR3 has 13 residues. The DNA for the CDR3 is TGTGCCAGCAGGGTGACAGGGGGCACTGAAGCTTTCTTT. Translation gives CASRVTGGTEAFF.

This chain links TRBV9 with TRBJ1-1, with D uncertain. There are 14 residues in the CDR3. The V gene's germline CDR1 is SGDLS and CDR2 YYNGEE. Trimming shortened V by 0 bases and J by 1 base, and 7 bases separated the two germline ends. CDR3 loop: CASSVAHRNTEAFF. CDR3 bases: TGTGCCAGCAGCGTAGCGCACAGGAACACTGAAGCTTTCTTT.

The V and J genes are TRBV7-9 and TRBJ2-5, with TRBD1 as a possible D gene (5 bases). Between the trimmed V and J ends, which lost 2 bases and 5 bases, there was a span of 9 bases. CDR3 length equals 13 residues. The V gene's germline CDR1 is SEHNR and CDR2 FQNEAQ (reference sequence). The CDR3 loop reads CASSLQGMETQYF. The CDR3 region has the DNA TGTGCCAGCAGCTTACAGGGAATGGAGACCCAGTACTTC.

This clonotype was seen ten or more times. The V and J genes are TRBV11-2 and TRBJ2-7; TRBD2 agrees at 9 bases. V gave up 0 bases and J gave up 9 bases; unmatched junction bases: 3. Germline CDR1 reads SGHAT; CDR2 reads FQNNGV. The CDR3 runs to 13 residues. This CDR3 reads CASSLDTGLAQYF. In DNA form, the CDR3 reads TGTGCCAGCAGCTTAGATACGGGACTAGCGCAGTACTTC.

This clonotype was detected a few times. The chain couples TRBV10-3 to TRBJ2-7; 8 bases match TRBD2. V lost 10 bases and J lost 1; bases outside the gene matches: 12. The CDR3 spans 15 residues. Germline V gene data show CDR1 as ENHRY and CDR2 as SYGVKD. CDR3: CATASEAGVSYEQYF. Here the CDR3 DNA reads TGTGCCACAGCTAGCGAAGCGGGAGTGTCCTACGAGCAGTACTTC.

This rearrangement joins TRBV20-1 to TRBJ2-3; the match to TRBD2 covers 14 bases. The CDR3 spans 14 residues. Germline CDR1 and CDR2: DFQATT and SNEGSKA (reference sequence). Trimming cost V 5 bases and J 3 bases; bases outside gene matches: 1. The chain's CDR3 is CSAGTSGGTDTQYF. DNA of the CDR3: TGCAGTGCTGGGACTAGCGGGGGAACAGATACGCAGTATTTT.

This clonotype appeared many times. CDR3 protein: CASSLGGPEGRLGEQYF. CDR3 in DNA: TGCGCCAGCAGCTTGGGGGGCCCGGAAGGCCGACTTGGTGAGCAGTACTTC. V usage is TRBV5-1 and J usage is TRBJ2-7, with D tentatively TRBD1 (5 bases). CDR1 is SGHRS and CDR2 is YFSETQ in the germline V gene. The CDR3 has 17 residues. Deletions cut 0 bases from V and 7 bases from J, with 23 bases between.

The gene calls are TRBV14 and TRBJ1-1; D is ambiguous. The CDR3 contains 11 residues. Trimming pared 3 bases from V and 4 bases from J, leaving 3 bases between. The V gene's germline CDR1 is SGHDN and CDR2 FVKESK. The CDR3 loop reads CASSQSTEAFF. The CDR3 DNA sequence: TGTGCCAGCAGCCAGAGCACTGAAGCTTTCTTT.

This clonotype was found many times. The CDR3 region is CASRRISGDPGSYEQYF. For the CDR3, the DNA is TGTGCCAGCAGGCGGATATCGGGCGACCCTGGGTCCTACGAGCAGTACTTC. The chain joins TRBV6-1 to TRBJ2-7; no firm D call. Germline V lookup: CDR1 MNHNS, CDR2 SASEGT. The V end was cut by 6 bases, the J end by 1 base, with 22 bases between. The CDR3 sequence is 17 residues long.

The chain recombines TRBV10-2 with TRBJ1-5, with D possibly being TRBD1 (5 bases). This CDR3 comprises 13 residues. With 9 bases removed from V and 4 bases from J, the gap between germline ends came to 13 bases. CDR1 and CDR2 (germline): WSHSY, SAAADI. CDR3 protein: CASTDSSNQPQHF. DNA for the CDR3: TGCGCCAGTACAGACAGCTCTAATCAGCCCCAGCATTTT.

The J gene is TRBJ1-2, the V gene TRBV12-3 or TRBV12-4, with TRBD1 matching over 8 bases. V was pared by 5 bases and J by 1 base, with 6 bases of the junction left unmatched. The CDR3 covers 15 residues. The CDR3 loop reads CASSEGTGFNYGYTF. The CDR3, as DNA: TGTGCCAGCAGTGAGGGGACAGGATTTAACTATGGCTACACCTTC.

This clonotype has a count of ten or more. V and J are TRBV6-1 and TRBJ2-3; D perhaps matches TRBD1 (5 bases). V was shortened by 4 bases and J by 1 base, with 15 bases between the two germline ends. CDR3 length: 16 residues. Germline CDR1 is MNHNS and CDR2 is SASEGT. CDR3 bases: TGTGCCAGCAGTGCCCCCAGGGTCCAGGGCACAGATACGCAGTATTTT. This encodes CASSAPRVQGTDTQYF.

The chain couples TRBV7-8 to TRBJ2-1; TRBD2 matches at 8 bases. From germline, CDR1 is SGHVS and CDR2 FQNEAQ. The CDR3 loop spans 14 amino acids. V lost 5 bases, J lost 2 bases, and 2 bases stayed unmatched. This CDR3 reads CASSGRGAYNEQFF. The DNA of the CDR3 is TGTGCCAGCAGCGGGCGGGGGGCCTACAATGAGCAGTTCTTC.

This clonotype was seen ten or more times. The CDR3 sequence: CATGGQGITEAFF. The CDR3 bases are TGTGCCACCGGGGGACAGGGGATCACTGAAGCTTTCTTT. The J gene is TRBJ1-1, the V gene TRBV12-3 or TRBV12-4; 10 bases agree with TRBD1. With V trimmed by 10 bases and J by 4 bases, 6 bases remained unmatched. This CDR3 spans 13 amino acids.

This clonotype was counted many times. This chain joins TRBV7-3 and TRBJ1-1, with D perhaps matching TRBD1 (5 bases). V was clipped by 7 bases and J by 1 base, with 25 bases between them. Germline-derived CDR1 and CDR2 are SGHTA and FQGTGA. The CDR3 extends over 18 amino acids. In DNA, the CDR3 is TGTGCCAGCACCAAAATGCGTTCGGGGGGGAGCGCGAACACTGAAGCTTTCTTT. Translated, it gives CASTKMRSGGSANTEAFF.

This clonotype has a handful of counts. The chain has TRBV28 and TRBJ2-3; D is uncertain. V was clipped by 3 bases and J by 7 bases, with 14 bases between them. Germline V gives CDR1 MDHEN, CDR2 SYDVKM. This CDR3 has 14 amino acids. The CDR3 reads CASSLGRTPHTQYF. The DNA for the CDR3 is TGTGCCAGCAGTTTGGGCAGGACCCCACATACGCAGTATTTT.

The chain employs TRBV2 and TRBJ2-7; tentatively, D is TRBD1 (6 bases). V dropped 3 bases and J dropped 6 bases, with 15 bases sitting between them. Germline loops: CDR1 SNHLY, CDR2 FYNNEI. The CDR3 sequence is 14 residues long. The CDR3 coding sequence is TGTGCCAGCAGTGACGGATTGACAGGCCCCGAGCAGTACTTC. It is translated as CASSDGLTGPEQYF.

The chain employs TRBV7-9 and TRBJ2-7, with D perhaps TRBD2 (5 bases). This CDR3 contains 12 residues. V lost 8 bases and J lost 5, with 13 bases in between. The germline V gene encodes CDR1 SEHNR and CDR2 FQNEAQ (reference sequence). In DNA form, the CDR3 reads TGTGCCAGCCTAAAGCTCGGGGACGAGCAGTACTTC. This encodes CASLKLGDEQYF.

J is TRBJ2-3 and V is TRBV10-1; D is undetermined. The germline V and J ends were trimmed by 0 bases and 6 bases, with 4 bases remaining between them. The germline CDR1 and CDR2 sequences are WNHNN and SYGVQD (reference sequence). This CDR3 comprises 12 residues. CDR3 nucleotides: TGCGCCAGCAGTGAGTCATGGGATACGCAGTATTTT. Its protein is CASSESWDTQYF.

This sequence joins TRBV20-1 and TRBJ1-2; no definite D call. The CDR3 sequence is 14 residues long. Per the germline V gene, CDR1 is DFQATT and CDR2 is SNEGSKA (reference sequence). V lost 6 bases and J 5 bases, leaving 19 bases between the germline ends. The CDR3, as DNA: TGCAGTGCGCCAGAGACTTCAGCTCAATATGGCTACACCTTC. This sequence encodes CSAPETSAQYGYTF.